The TCR beta chain described here comes from a study of identical twins. TCRdb recomputed calls from the 5' RACE reads with MiXCR, one row per CDR3 protein. This table has approximately 210,000 distinct CDR3 sequences, about 15% appearing once. Study results and limitations: Conclusions were based on cross-sectional statistical analysis, without following the same donors.

This clonotype was observed a handful of times. The antigen is unknown. The trim removed 5 bases at V and 3 bases at J, leaving 6 bases unmatched. Germline V gives CDR1 SGHVS, CDR2 FQNEAQ. CDR3 length equals 16 residues. This same sample was also part of a study on T cells expressing NK-cell markers. As that study records: Several of the experiments relied on an anti-gamma-delta TCR antibody so that only alpha-beta TCR T cells were sorted.

The sequenced sample was CD8+ T cells sorted from blood. This clonotype was sampled from a woman younger than 30 in good health. The gene calls are TRBV7-8 and TRBJ2-6, with TRBD1 matching over 8 bases. The DNA of the CDR3 is TGTGCCAGCAGCCCCAGGACAGGGTTTGGGGCCAACGTCCTGACTTTC. This gives the protein CASSPRTGFGANVLTF.